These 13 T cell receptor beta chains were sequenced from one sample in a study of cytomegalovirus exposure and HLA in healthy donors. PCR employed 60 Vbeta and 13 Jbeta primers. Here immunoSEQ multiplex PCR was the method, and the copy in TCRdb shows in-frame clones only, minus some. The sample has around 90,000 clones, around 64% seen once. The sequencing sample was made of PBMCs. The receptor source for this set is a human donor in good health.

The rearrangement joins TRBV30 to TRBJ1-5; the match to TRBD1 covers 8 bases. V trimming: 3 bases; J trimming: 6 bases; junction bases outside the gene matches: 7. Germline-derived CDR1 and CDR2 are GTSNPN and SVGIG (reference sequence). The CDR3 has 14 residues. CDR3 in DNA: TGTGCCTGGAGCGGACAGGGCTTCGTTCAGCCCCAGCATTTT. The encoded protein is CAWSGQGFVQPQHF.

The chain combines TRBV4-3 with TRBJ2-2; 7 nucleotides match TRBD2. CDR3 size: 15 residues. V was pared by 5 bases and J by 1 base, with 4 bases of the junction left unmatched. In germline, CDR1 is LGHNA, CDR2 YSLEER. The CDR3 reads CASSIAGLNTGELFF. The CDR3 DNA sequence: TGCGCCAGCAGCATAGCGGGCTTGAACACCGGGGAGCTGTTTTTT.

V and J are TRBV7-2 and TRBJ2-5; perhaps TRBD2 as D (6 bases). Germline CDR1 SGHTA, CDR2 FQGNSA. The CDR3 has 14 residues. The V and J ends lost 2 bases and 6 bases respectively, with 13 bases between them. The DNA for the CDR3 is TGTGCCAGCAGCTTACTAGGGGCGGGGCAGACCCAGTACTTC. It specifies CASSLLGAGQTQYF.

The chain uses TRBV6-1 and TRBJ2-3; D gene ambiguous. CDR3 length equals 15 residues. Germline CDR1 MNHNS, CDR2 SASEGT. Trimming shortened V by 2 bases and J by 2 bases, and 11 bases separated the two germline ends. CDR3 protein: CASSELTQPTDTQYF. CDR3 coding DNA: TGTGCCAGCAGTGAATTGACTCAACCCACAGATACGCAGTATTTT.

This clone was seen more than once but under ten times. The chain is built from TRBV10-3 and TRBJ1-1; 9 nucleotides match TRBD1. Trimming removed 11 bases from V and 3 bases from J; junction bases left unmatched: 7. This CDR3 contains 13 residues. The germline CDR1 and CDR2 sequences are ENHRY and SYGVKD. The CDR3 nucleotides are TGTGCCCTAAGACAGGGGGAGGACACTGAAGCTTTCTTT. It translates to CALRQGEDTEAFF.

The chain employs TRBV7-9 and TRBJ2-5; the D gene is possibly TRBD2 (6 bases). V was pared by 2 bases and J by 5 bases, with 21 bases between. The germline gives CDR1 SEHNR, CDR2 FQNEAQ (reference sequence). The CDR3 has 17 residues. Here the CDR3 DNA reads TGTGCCAGCAGCTTAAGGTCAGGCCTAAAGGAGGGGGAGACCCAGTACTTC. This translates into CASSLRSGLKEGETQYF.

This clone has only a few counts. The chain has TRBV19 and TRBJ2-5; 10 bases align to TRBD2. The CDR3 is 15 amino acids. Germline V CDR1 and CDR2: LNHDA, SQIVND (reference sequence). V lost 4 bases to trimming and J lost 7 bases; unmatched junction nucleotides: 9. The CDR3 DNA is TGTGCCAGTAGTACCGGGACTAGCGCCCCCGTGACCCAGTACTTC. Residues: CASSTGTSAPVTQYF.

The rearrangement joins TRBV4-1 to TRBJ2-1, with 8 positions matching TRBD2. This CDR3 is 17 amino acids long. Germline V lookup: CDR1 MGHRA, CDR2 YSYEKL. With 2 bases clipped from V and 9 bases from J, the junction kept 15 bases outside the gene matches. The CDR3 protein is CASSQSPSGGAASEQFF. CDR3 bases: TGCGCCAGCAGCCAAAGTCCGTCGGGGGGGGCTGCTAGTGAGCAGTTCTTC.

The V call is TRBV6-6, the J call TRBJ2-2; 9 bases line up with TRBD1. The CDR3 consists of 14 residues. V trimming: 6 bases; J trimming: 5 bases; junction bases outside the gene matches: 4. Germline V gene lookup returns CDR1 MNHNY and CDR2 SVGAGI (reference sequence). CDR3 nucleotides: TGTGCCAGCAGCCGGGACAGGGTAACCGGGGAGCTGTTTTTT. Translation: CASSRDRVTGELFF.

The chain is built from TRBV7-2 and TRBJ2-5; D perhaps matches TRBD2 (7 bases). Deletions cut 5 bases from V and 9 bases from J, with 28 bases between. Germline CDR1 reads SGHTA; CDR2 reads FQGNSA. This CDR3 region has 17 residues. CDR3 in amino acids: CASSPRTGGGAGVAQYF. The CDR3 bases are TGTGCCAGCAGCCCACGAACTGGTGGGGGGGCCGGAGTGGCCCAGTACTTC.

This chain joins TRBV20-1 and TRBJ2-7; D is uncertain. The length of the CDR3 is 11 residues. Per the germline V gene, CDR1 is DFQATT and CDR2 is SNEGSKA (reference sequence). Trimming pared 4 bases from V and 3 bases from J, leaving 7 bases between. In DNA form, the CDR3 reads TGCAGTGCTACGTTAAACTACGAGCAGTACTTC. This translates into CSATLNYEQYF.

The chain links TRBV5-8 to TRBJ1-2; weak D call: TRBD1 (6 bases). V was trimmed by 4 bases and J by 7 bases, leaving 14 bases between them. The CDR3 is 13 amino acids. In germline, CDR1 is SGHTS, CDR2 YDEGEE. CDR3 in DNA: TGTGCCAGCAGCAGTACAGGGATGTCTGGCTACACCTTC. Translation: CASSSTGMSGYTF.

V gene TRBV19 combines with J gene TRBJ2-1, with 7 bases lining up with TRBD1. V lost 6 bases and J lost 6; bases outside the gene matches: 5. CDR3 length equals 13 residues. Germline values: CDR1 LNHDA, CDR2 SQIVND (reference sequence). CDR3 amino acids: CASRRDRINEQFF. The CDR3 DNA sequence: TGTGCCAGTAGAAGGGACAGAATCAATGAGCAGTTCTTC. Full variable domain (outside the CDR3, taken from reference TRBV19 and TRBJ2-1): DGGITQSPKYLFRKEGQNVTLSCEQNLNHDAMYWYRQDPGQGLRLIYYSQIVNDFQKGDIAEGYSVSREKKESFPLTVTSAQKNPTAFYLCASRRDRINEQFFGPGTRLTVL.